Below, one T cell receptor beta chain is given with its context. The antigen is not known. Here immunoSEQ multiplex PCR was the method, and the copy in TCRdb shows in-frame clones only, minus some. The table shows some 1,100,000 clones, with approximately 80% occurring only once. This sample is part of a study of shared clonotypes between healthy human individuals. Whole-study findings and limits: The study found lower generation probabilities in non-shared clonotypes than in those shared by all four donors. Naive subsets typically showed greater estimated richness than memory subsets.

CDR1 SGHTA and CDR2 FQGTGA come from the germline V gene. The CDR3 length is 18 residues. With V trimmed by 4 bases and J by 4 bases, 11 bases remained unmatched. This TCR derives from a man aged 18 to 30 in good health. Some clones in this sample may be carry-over from other donors' samples. The sample taken for sequencing was memory CD4+ T cells from PBMCs. The subset was: CD45RA-negative fraction. The chain joins TRBV7-3 to TRBJ2-2; 11 nucleotides agree with TRBD2. CDR3 residues: CASSSLLAGAEGTGELFF. The CDR3 DNA is TGTGCCAGCAGCTCGTTACTAGCGGGAGCGGAAGGCACCGGGGAGCTGTTTTTT.